Sequencing of this T cell receptor (beta chain) was carried out in a study of human T cells and chemical hapten exposure. The study's library attached unique molecular identifiers to single cDNA molecules. Each CDR3 protein gets one entry after TCRdb re-called the RACE reads with MiXCR. The sample gives 95,000 or so distinct CDR3 sequences, approximately 10% of which show up once; 2.5% to 4% is in the top ten. This clonotype was counted ten times or more. The time point: patch test 2, 6 weeks after DPC sensitization. Treatment meaning: therapeutic diphenylcyclopropenone sensitization with weekly scalp DPC. Each patch test followed a blood draw. CDR1 and CDR2 from the germline V gene are KGHDR and SFDVKD. The V gene lost 4 bases and the J gene lost 4 bases, with 21 bases spanning the gap. This CDR3 comprises 17 residues.

The chain recombines TRBV24-1 with TRBJ1-2; D is undetermined. This TCR came from a woman aged 40 to 55 with alopecia areata. Some clones in this sample may be carry-over from other donors' samples. The sequencing here drew on whole blood, taken in connection with sensitization to the hapten diphenylcyclopropenone (DPC). The CDR3 DNA sequence: TGTGCCACCAGTGACCCTTCTCGCGGGGAGAATTCCTATGGCTACACCTTC. Translation: CATSDPSRGENSYGYTF.